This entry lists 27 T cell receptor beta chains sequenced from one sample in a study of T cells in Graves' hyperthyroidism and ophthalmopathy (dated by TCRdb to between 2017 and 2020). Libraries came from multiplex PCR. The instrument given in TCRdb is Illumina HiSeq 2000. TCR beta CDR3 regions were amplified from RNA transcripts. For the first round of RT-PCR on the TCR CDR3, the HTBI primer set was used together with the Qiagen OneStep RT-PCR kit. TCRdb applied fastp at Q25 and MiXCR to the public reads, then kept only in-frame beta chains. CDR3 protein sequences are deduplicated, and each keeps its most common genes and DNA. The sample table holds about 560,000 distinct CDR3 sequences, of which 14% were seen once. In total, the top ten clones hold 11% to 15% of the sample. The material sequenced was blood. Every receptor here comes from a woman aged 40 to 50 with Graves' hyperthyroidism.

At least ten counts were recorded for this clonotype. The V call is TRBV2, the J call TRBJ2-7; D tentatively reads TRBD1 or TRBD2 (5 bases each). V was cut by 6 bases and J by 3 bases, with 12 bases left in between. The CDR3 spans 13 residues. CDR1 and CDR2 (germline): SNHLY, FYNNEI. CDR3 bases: TGTGCCAGCAGGCAAGGGACCGACTACGAGCAGTACTTC. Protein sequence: CASRQGTDYEQYF. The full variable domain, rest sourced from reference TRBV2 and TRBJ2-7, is EPEVTQTPSHQVTQMGQEVILRCVPISNHLYFYWYRQILGQKVEFLVSFYNNEISEKSEIFDDQFSVERPDGSNFTLKIRSTKLEDSAMYFCASRQGTDYEQYFGPGTRLTVT.

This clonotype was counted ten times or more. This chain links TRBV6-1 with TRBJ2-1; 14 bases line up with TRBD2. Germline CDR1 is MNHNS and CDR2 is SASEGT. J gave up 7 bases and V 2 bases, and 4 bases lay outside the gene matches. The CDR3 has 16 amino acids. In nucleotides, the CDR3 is TGTGCCAGCAGTGAAATTGGGACTAGCGGGAGTAATGAGCAGTTCTTC. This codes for CASSEIGTSGSNEQFF.

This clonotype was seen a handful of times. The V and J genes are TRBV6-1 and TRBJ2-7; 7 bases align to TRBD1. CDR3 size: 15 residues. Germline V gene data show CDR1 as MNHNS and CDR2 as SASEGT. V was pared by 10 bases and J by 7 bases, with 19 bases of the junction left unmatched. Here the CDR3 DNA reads TGTGCCACTTTTGACGCCGGGACAGCCTTTGCAGAGCAGTACTTC. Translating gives CATFDAGTAFAEQYF.

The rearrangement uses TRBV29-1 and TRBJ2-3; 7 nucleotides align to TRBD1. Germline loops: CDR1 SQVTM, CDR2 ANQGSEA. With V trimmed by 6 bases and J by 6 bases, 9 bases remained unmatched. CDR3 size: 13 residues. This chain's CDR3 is CSVLDRVEDTQYF. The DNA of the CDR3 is TGCAGCGTCCTCGACAGGGTAGAGGATACGCAGTATTTT.

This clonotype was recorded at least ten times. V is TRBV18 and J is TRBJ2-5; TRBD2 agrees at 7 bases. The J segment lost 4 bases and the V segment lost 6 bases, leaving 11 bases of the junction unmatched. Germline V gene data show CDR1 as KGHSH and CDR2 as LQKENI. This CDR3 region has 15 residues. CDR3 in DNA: TGTGCCAGCTCGGCTAGCGCGGGAGATGGAGAGACCCAGTACTTC. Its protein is CASSASAGDGETQYF.

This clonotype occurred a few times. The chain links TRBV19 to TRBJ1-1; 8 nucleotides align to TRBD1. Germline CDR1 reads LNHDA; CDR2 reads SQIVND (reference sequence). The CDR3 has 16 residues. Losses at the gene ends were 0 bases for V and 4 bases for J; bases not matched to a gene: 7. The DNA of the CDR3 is TGTGCCAGTAGTATAGATGCAGGGGGCAGCGGCACTGAAGCTTTCTTT. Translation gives CASSIDAGGSGTEAFF. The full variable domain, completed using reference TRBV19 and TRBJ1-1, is DGGITQSPKYLFRKEGQNVTLSCEQNLNHDAMYWYRQDPGQGLRLIYYSQIVNDFQKGDIAEGYSVSREKKESFPLTVTSAQKNPTAFYLCASSIDAGGSGTEAFFGQGTRLTVV.

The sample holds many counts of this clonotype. The CDR3 bases are TGTGCCAGCAGTTTTCCCGGGAGTGAGCAGTTCTTC. Encoded protein: CASSFPGSEQFF. The chain links TRBV27 to TRBJ2-1; weak D call: TRBD2 (6 bases). V was pared by 3 bases and J by 9 bases, with 9 bases between. Germline CDR1 reads MNHEY; CDR2 reads SMNVEV (reference sequence). The CDR3 consists of 12 residues.

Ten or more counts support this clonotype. DNA of the CDR3: TGTGCCAGCAGTCTCAATACAGACCAGCCCCAGCATTTT. Translating gives CASSLNTDQPQHF. The J gene is TRBJ1-5, the V gene TRBV28; no clear D. Trimming cost V 5 bases and J 7 bases, with 12 bases left between them. The CDR3 is 13 residues long. Germline loops: CDR1 MDHEN, CDR2 SYDVKM.

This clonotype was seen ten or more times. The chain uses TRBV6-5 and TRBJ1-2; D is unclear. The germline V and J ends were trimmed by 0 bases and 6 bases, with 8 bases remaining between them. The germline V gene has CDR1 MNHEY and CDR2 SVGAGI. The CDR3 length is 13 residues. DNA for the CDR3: TGTGCCAGCAGTTACTCGTATCAGGATGGCTACACCTTC. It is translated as CASSYSYQDGYTF.

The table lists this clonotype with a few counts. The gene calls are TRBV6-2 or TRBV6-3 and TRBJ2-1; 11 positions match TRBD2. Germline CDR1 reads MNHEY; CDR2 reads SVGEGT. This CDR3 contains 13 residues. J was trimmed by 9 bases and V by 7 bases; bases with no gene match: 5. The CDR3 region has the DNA TGTGCCAGCATAGCGGGAGGGACAAGTGAGCAGTTCTTC. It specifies CASIAGGTSEQFF.

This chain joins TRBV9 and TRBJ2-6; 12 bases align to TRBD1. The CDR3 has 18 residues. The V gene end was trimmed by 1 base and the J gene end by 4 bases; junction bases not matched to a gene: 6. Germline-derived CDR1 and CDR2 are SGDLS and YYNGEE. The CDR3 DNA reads TGTGCCAGCAGCGTACCGGGACAGGGGGCTCCCGGGGCCAACGTCCTGACTTTC. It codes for CASSVPGQGAPGANVLTF.

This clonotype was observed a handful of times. The CDR3 DNA sequence: TGTGCCAGCAGCGCAGGAGGAGGGTACAATGAGCAGTTCTTC. It specifies CASSAGGGYNEQFF. The chain employs TRBV7-3 and TRBJ2-1; D possibly corresponds to TRBD2 (6 bases). V was cut by 5 bases and J by 4 bases, with 12 bases left in between. Germline V gene data show CDR1 as SGHTA and CDR2 as FQGTGA. The CDR3 extends over 14 amino acids.

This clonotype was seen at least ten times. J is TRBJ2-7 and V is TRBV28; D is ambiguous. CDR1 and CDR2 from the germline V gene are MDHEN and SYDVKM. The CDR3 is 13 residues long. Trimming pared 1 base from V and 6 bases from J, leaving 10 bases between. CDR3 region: CASSLYLVAEQYF. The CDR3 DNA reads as TGTGCCAGCAGTTTATATTTGGTGGCCGAGCAGTACTTC.

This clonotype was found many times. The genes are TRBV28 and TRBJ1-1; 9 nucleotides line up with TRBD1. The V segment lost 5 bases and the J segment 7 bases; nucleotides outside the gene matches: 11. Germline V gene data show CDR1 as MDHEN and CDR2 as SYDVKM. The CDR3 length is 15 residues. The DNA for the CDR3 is TGTGCCAGCAGTGTCGGTGGAGACAGGGGGTTTGAAGCTTTCTTT. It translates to CASSVGGDRGFEAFF.

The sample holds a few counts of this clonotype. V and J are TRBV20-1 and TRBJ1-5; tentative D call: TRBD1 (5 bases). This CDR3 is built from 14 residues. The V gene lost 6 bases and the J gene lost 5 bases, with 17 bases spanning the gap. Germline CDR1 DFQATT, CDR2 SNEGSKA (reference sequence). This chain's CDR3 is CSAYRTGPDQPQHF. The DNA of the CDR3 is TGCAGTGCATACAGGACGGGCCCGGATCAGCCCCAGCATTTT.

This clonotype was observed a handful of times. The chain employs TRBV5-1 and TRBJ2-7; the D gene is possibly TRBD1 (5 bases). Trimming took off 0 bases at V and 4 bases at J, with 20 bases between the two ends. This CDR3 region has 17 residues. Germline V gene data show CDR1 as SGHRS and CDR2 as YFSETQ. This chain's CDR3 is CASSLVLAGGGQYEQYF. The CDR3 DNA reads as TGCGCCAGCAGCTTGGTCCTCGCTGGTGGCGGACAATACGAGCAGTACTTC.

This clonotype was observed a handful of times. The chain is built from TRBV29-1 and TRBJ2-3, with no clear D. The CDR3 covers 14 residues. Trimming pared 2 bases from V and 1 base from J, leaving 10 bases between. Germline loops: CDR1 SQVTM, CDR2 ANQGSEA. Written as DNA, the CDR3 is TGCAGCGTTGAAAACTGGGGTGGCACAGATACGCAGTATTTT. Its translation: CSVENWGGTDTQYF.

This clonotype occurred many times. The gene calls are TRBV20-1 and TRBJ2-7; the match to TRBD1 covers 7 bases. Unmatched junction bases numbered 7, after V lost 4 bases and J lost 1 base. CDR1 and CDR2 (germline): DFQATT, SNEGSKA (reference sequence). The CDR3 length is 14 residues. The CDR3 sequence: CSATRTGASYEQYF. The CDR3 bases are TGCAGTGCTACCCGGACAGGAGCTTCCTACGAGCAGTACTTC.

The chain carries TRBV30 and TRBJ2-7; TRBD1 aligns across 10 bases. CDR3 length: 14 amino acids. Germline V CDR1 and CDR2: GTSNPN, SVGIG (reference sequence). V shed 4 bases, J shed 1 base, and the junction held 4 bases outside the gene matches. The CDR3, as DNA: TGTGCCTGGAATGGACAGGGGGGATCCTACGAGCAGTACTTC. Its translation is CAWNGQGGSYEQYF.

CDR3 loop: CASKPSGNTIYF. The CDR3 bases are TGTGCCAGTAAGCCCTCTGGAAACACCATATATTTT. The chain links TRBV19 to TRBJ1-3; D is unclear. The V end lost 7 bases, the J end lost 0 bases, and 4 bases lay between the germline ends. This CDR3 has 12 residues. In germline, CDR1 is LNHDA, CDR2 SQIVND (reference sequence).

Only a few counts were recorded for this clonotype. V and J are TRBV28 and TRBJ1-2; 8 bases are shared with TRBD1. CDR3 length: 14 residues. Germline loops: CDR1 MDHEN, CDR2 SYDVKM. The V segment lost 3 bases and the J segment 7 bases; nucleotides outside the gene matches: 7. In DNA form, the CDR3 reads TGTGCCAGCAGTTTCCCCCAGGGGGCATTTGGCTACACCTTC. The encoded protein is CASSFPQGAFGYTF.

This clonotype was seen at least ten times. CDR3 DNA: TGCGCCAGCAGCTTGACCCCGGGACAGGGGATTGAAGCTTTCTTT. Translated: CASSLTPGQGIEAFF. The chain is built from TRBV5-1 and TRBJ1-1; 10 nucleotides align to TRBD1. This CDR3 comprises 15 residues. The V gene's germline CDR1 is SGHRS and CDR2 YFSETQ. V was pared by 1 base and J by 7 bases, with 7 bases of the junction left unmatched. Full variable domain (missing parts from reference TRBV5-1 and TRBJ1-1): KAGVTQTPRYLIKTRGQQVTLSCSPISGHRSVSWYQQTPGQGLQFLFEYFSETQRNKGNFPGRFSGRQFSNSRSEMNVSTLELGDSALYLCASSLTPGQGIEAFFGQGTRLTVV.

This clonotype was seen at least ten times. This CDR3 reads CASSAPDTYEQYF. Here the CDR3 DNA reads TGTGCCAGCAGCGCCCCAGACACCTACGAGCAGTACTTC. The J gene is TRBJ2-7, the V gene TRBV6-2 or TRBV6-3; D remains unclear. CDR3 length equals 13 residues. Germline CDR1 MNHEY, CDR2 SVGEGT. Between the trimmed V and J ends, which lost 6 bases and 2 bases, there was a span of 11 bases.

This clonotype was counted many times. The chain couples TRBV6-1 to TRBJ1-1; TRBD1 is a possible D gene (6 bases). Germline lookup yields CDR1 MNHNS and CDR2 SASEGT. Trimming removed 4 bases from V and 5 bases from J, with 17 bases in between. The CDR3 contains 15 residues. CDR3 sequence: CASSVQGLGGTEAFF. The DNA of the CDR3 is TGTGCCAGCAGTGTACAGGGTTTGGGAGGGACTGAAGCTTTCTTT.

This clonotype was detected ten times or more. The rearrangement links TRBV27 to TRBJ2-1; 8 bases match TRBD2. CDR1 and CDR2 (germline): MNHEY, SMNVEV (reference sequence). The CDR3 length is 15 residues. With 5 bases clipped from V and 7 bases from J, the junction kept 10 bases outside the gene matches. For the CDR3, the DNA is TGTGCCAGCAGTCCAGGGACTAGGGGACTTAATGAGCAGTTCTTC. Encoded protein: CASSPGTRGLNEQFF.

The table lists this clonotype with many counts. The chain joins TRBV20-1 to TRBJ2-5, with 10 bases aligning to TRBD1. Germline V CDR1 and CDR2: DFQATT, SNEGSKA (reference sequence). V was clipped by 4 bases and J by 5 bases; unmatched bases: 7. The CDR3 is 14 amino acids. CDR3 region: CSAKDRGRGETQYF. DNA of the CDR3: TGCAGTGCTAAAGACAGGGGGCGGGGGGAGACCCAGTACTTC.

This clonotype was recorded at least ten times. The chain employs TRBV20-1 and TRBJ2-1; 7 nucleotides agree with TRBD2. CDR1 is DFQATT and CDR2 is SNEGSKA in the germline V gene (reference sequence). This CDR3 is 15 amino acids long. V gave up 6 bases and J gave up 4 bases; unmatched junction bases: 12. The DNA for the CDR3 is TGCAGTGCCCAGCCGGCCAGCGGGGATTACAATGAGCAGTTCTTC. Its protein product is CSAQPASGDYNEQFF.